This is a list of T cell receptor beta chains from one sample in a study of Ad26.COV2.S vaccination and SARS-CoV-2 variants. Sequencing used immunoSEQ multiplex PCR; TCRdb keeps in-frame clones, though not all of them. The table lists 380,000 or so clones, roughly 90% of them singletons, with around 6.6% in the top ten. The source was peripheral blood, collected in a trial of Ad26.COV2.S vaccine versus placebo. The receptors here all came from a person aged 18 to 65 who received the Ad26.COV2.S COVID-19 vaccine or a placebo. The CDR3 runs from the conserved cysteine through the conserved F or W. Fields, in order: V gene, D gene, J gene, clone size, CDR3 DNA, CDR3 protein. The D gene is left open where the match is weak. Expanded clones are given a class, and other clones once, few, many or no size at all.

TRBV14	NA	TRBJ2-7	NA	TGTGCCAGCAGCCAAGCGTTCGGCGGTTCTTACGAGCAGTACTTC	CASSQAFGGSYEQYF
TRBV18	TRBD1	TRBJ2-7	few	TGTGCCAGCTCACCGCAGGGGGCCTACGAGCAGTACTTC	CASSPQGAYEQYF
TRBV21-1	NA	TRBJ1-5	NA	TGTGCCAGCAGCGTGGGGGTAGAACCGGATAGCAATCAGCCCCAGCATTTT	CASSVGVEPDSNQPQHF
TRBV5-4	NA	TRBJ1-2	NA	TGTGCCAGCAGCTTGGCTGGCTTTCCCGACTATGGCTACACCTTC	CASSLAGFPDYGYTF
TRBV4-3	NA	TRBJ2-7	NA	TGCGCCAGCAGCCAAGGGGGGGCAGCGGCCGAGCAGTACTTC	CASSQGGAAAEQYF
TRBV6-2/TRBV6-3	TRBD1	TRBJ1-2	NA	TGTGCCAGCAGTCCGGGACAGCTGAGGTATGGCTACACCTTC	CASSPGQLRYGYTF
TRBV5-8	NA	TRBJ1-3	NA	TGTGCCAGCAGCTTGGGAGTGGGCTCTGGAAACACCATATATTTT	CASSLGVGSGNTIYF
TRBV7-9	TRBD1	TRBJ2-5	once	TGTGCCAGCAGCTCCAGGGGGCGCTGGGAGACCCAGTACTTC	CASSSRGRWETQYF
TRBV3-1/TRBV3-2	NA	TRBJ2-7	NA	TGTGCCAGCAGCCAAGGACAACAGAGCTCCTACGAGCAGTACTTC	CASSQGQQSSYEQYF
TRBV2	NA	TRBJ1-5	NA	TGTGCCAGTCGAAGGGGTTTGGGAAATCAGCCCCAGCATTTT	CASRRGLGNQPQHF
TRBV30	NA	TRBJ1-2	NA	TGTGCCTGGAGGCACACACAGGGTGGCTACACCTTC	CAWRHTQGGYTF
TRBV4-3	NA	TRBJ2-3	NA	TGCGCCAGCAGCCCCGGCGGAGGTACTAGCACAGATACGCAGTATTTT	CASSPGGGTSTDTQYF
TRBV6-5	TRBD1	TRBJ2-1	NA	TGTGCCAGCAGTTACTCAGGGACAGGGGGCTACGATGAGCAGTTCTTC	CASSYSGTGGYDEQFF
TRBV5-6	NA	TRBJ1-5	NA	TGTGCCAGCAGCTTGAGGGGTCCAGGCGTATGGAGCAATCAGCCCCAGCATTTT	CASSLRGPGVWSNQPQHF
TRBV14	TRBD2	TRBJ2-7	NA	TGTGCCAGCAGCCAAGGACTAGCGGGGGCCCCGAGCTCCTACGAGCAGTACTTC	CASSQGLAGAPSSYEQYF
TRBV11-2	NA	TRBJ2-1	NA	TGTGCCAGCAGCTTAGAGGACAGAGCTGAGCAGTTCTTC	CASSLEDRAEQFF